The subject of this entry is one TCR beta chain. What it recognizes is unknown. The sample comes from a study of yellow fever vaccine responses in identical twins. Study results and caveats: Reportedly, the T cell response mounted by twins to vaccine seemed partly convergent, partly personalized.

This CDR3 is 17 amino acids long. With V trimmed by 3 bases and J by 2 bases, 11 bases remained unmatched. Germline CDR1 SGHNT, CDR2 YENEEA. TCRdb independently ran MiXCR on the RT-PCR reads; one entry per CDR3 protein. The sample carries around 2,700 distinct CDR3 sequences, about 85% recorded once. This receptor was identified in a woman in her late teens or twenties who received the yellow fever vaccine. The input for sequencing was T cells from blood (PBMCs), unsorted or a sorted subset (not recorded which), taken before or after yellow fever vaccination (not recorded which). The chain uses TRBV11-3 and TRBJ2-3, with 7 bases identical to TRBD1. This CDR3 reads CASSFPQGHHNTDTQYF. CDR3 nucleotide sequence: TGTGCCAGCAGCTTCCCACAGGGGCACCACAACACAGATACGCAGTATTTT.